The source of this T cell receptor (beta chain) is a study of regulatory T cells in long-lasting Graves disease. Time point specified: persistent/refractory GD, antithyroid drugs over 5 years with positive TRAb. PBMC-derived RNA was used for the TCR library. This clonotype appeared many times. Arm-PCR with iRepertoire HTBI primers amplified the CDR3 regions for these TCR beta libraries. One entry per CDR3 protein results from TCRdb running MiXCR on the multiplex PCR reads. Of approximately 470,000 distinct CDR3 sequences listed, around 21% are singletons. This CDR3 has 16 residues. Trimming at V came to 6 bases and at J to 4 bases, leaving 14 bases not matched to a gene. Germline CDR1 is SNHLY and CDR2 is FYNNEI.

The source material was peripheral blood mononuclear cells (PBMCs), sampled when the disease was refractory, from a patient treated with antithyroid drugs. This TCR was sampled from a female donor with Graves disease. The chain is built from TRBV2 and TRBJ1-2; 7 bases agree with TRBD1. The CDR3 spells CASRITGTARSYGYTF. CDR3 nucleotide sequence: TGTGCCAGCAGAATTACCGGGACAGCACGATCCTATGGCTACACCTTC.